This T cell receptor (beta chain) was sequenced during a study of cytomegalovirus exposure and HLA in healthy donors. Study-level points and caveats: About 87% or about 30% of the time was how often most TCR beta V segments were productive, according to an earlier analysis.

13 Jbeta primers and 60 Vbeta primers were used for the PCR. Produced via immunoSEQ multiplex PCR; TCRdb's table is partial and in-frame only. This sample has under 200,000 clones, with roughly 79% found just once. Germline CDR1 is MNHNS and CDR2 is SASEGT. The CDR3 runs 13 residues. With 6 bases clipped from V and 6 bases from J, the junction kept 5 bases outside the gene matches. A remark on this clone: The antigen is undetermined.

The sample was PBMCs. This receptor was taken from a woman aged 30 to 39 in good health and CMV-seropositive. The V gene is TRBV6-1, the J gene TRBJ1-2, with 9 bases that match TRBD1. CDR3 region: CASRRDRVHGYTF. The CDR3 DNA reads TGTGCCAGCAGGAGGGACAGGGTACATGGCTACACCTTC.